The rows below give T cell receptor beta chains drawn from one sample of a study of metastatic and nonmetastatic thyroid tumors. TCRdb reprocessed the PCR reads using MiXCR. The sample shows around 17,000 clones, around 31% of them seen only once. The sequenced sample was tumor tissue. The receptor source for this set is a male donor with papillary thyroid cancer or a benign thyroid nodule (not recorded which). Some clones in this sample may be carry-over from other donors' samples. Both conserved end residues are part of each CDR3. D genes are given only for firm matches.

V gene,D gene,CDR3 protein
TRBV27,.,CASRKGNQPQHF
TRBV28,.,CASSHQGMGTGELFF
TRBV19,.,CARSGWGAHSGATVLTF
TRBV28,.,CASSFWGIEQYF
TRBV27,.,CASSLGGRELFF
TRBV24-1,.,CATSGHPNTEAFF
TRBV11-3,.,CASSLEGTWSEKLFF
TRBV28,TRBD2,CASSLSAGVREQYF
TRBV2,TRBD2,CASKGGGAGETQYF
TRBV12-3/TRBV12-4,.,CASSLVGNEKLFF
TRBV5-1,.,CASSLDWSLNTGELFF
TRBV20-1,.,CSASDSLLSGANVLTF
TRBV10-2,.,CASSLIGLGTDTQYF
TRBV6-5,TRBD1,CASSPLTGTGNSPLHF
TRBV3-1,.,CASSPGGSTNEKLFF
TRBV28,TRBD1,CASSPQVLTGAYGYTF
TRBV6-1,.,CASSETMNTEAFF
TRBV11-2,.,CASSFGTSNYEQYF
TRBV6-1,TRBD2,CASSEASGSSYEQYF
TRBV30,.,CAWSGETGYNEQFF
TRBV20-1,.,CSATTCYSYEQYF
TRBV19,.,CASSHPGGFYEQYF
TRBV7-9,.,CASSIPETQDF
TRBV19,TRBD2,CANSPLNAGGDYEQYF
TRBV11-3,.,CASSSGTLGETQYF
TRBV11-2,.,CASSSDGHGYTF
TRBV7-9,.,CASSRAPRGNEQFF
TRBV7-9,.,CASRPRGASLEQYF
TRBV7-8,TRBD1,CASSPEVTGGTDTQYF
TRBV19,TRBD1,CASTPQGANTEAFF
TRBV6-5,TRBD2,CASSYPLGGGGNYEQYF
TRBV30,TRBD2,CAWRRSSGRAWLGNEQYF
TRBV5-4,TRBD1,CASSQGGQAVDSPLHF
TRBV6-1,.,CASREALGHSNTGELFF
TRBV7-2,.,CASSLIVANYGYTF
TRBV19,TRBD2,CASSSPGYAAGPANF
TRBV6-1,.,CASSERQGTSGYGYTF
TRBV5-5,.,CASSTAGSGNTIYF
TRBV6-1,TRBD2,CASSELAGGPDTQYF
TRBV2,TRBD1,CASKTGGLYEQYF
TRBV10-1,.,CASSEGGTLGEQYF
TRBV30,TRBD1,CAWGPYQTGKGYGYTF
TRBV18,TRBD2,CASSPGAGAAAYEQYF
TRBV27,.,CASSLGGHYGYTF
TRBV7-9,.,CASSVLTYEQYF
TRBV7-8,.,CASSPGLYPEETQYF
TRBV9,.,CASSVALGSETQYF
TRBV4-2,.,CASSQRDNEAFF
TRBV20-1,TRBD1,CSARDREHYNEQFF
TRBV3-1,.,CASSPGHDWGANVLTF
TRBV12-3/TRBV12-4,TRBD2,CASSRTSDNEQFF
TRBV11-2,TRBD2,CASSPGRAGGLGYNEQFF
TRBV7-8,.,CASSSSGLREGYTF